One sample yielded the 20 T cell receptor beta chains listed below, sequenced in a study of cytomegalovirus exposure and HLA in healthy donors. 13 Jbeta primers and 60 Vbeta primers were used for the PCR. The assay was immunoSEQ multiplex PCR, and TCRdb's table has in-frame clones only and misses some. In the table there are 120,000 or so clones, over 75% of which are singletons. Material: PBMCs. The receptors stem from a man aged 18-30 years in good health and CMV-seropositive.

The CDR3 spells CASSLRGDSYEQYF. DNA of the CDR3: TGTGCCAGCAGTTTGCGGGGCGACTCCTACGAGCAGTACTTC. The chain links TRBV28 to TRBJ2-7, with D perhaps matching TRBD2 (6 bases). The CDR3 extends over 14 amino acids. Trimming cost V 3 bases and J 0 bases, with 9 bases left between them. Looked up from germline, CDR1 is MDHEN and CDR2 is SYDVKM.

The chain combines TRBV29-1 with TRBJ1-3; 8 bases agree with TRBD1. The CDR3 covers 16 residues. Germline CDR1 and CDR2: SQVTM and ANQGSEA. V lost 5 bases to trimming and J lost 1 base; unmatched junction nucleotides: 10. CDR3 sequence reads: CSVYGTGDFSGNTIYF. Here the CDR3 DNA reads TGCAGCGTTTACGGGACAGGTGATTTTTCTGGAAACACCATATATTTT.

The chain links TRBV11-1 to TRBJ2-5; the match to TRBD1 covers 9 bases. Germline V CDR1 and CDR2: SGHAT, FQDESV (reference sequence). The trim removed 5 bases at V and 5 bases at J, leaving 12 bases unmatched. The length of the CDR3 is 16 residues. CDR3 sequence: CASSEAQGASLETQYF. The CDR3 DNA follows: TGTGCCAGCAGCGAAGCACAGGGGGCTAGTTTGGAGACCCAGTACTTC. The full variable domain, rest sourced from reference TRBV11-1 and TRBJ2-5, is EAEVAQSPRYKITEKSQAVAFWCDPISGHATLYWYRQILGQGPELLVQFQDESVVDDSQLPKDRFSAERLKGVDSTLKIQPAELGDSAMYLCASSEAQGASLETQYFGPGTRLLVL.

V gene TRBV27 combines with J gene TRBJ2-5; TRBD2 aligns across 9 bases. Germline V gene data show CDR1 as MNHEY and CDR2 as SMNVEV (reference sequence). After removal of 7 bases from V and 5 bases from J, the junction contained 14 bases not matched to a gene. The CDR3 runs 16 residues. Written as DNA, the CDR3 is TGTGCCAGCATGATGATGCGCGGGAGGGCTGAGGAGACCCAGTACTTC. Residues: CASMMMRGRAEETQYF.

The V call is TRBV7-8, the J call TRBJ1-1, with a possible D match to TRBD1 (6 bases). Trimming left V 0 bases short and J 2 bases short, with 10 bases between. There are 15 residues in the CDR3. Germline V gives CDR1 SGHVS, CDR2 FQNEAQ. CDR3 loop: CASSLAGTLNTEAFF. The CDR3 DNA reads TGTGCCAGCAGCTTAGCCGGGACACTTAACACTGAAGCTTTCTTT.

The rearrangement joins TRBV29-1 to TRBJ2-1; 8 bases match TRBD2. The CDR3 is 15 residues long. Germline CDR1 reads SQVTM; CDR2 reads ANQGSEA. Trimming cost V 6 bases and J 9 bases; bases outside gene matches: 16. The CDR3 DNA reads TGCAGCGTCCAAACCCTGGGACTAGGTAAAGGTGAGCAGTTCTTC. It translates to CSVQTLGLGKGEQFF.

V and J are TRBV7-8 and TRBJ1-2; 7 nucleotides agree with TRBD1. The CDR3 sequence is 15 residues long. Germline V gives CDR1 SGHVS, CDR2 FQNEAQ. Trimming took 3 bases from V and 2 from J; bases not matched to a gene: 6. CDR3 protein: CASSFLRDRNYGYTF. For the CDR3, the DNA is TGTGCCAGCAGCTTTCTAAGGGACAGAAACTATGGCTACACCTTC. The full variable domain, rest sourced from reference TRBV7-8 and TRBJ1-2, is GAGVSQSPRYKVAKRGQDVALRCDPISGHVSLFWYQQALGQGPEFLTYFQNEAQLDKSGLPSDRFFAERPEGSVSTLKIQRTQQEDSAVYLCASSFLRDRNYGYTFGSGTRLTVV.

The DNA of the CDR3 is TGTGCCAGCAGTCCCACGACAGGGCTCTCCTACAATGAGCAGTTCTTC. Its translation is CASSPTTGLSYNEQFF. The chain joins TRBV27 to TRBJ2-1, with 7 bases lining up with TRBD1. Unmatched junction bases numbered 7, after V lost 5 bases and J lost 0 bases. In germline, CDR1 is MNHEY, CDR2 SMNVEV (reference sequence). This CDR3 region has 16 residues.

The V and J genes are TRBV4-2 and TRBJ2-7, with 15 bases identical to TRBD2. Trimming took 8 bases from V and 6 from J; bases not matched to a gene: 2. Germline V gives CDR1 LGHNA, CDR2 YNFKEQ. The CDR3 loop spans 13 amino acids. DNA for the CDR3: TGTGCCAGCCGGGGACTAGCGGGAGGCGAGCAGTACTTC. Translating it yields CASRGLAGGEQYF.

This chain links TRBV4-1 with TRBJ2-2; perhaps TRBD1 as D (5 bases). The CDR3 runs 16 residues. V lost 0 bases to trimming and J lost 6 bases, with 14 bases between them. The germline gives CDR1 MGHRA, CDR2 YSYEKL. The CDR3 sequence is CASSQDLGWGPGELFF. The DNA for the CDR3 is TGCGCCAGCAGCCAAGATCTCGGCTGGGGCCCCGGGGAGCTGTTTTTT.

This clone was seen just once. V gene TRBV6-5 combines with J gene TRBJ2-7; 8 positions match TRBD1. This CDR3 spans 15 amino acids. In germline, CDR1 is MNHEY, CDR2 SVGAGI. The V and J ends lost 7 bases and 2 bases, in that order; junction bases with no gene match: 10. CDR3 loop: CASTSIDRGAYEQYF. CDR3 coding DNA: TGTGCCAGCACCTCTATCGACAGGGGTGCCTACGAGCAGTACTTC.

The chain recombines TRBV27 with TRBJ1-6; the match to TRBD1 covers 7 bases. Germline V lookup: CDR1 MNHEY, CDR2 SMNVEV (reference sequence). This CDR3 is built from 17 residues. V shed 5 bases, J shed 5 bases, and the junction held 12 bases outside the gene matches. In nucleotides, the CDR3 is TGTGCCAGCAGTCAATGGGGCAGGGGGACCAATAATTCACCCCTCCACTTT. The encoded protein is CASSQWGRGTNNSPLHF.

This clone was counted a single time. This rearrangement joins TRBV14 to TRBJ2-3; D is perhaps TRBD1 (6 bases). Per the germline V gene, CDR1 is SGHDN and CDR2 is FVKESK. The CDR3 totals 16 residues. Trimming stripped 2 bases from V and 4 bases from J, with 16 bases between. Written as DNA, the CDR3 is TGTGCCAGCAGCCAACCCAGGGGACCCTGGGCAGATACGCAGTATTTT. It is translated as CASSQPRGPWADTQYF.

The V call is TRBV4-1, the J call TRBJ2-2, with D tentatively TRBD1 (6 bases). V dropped 3 bases and J dropped 2 bases, with 16 bases sitting between them. The CDR3 consists of 17 residues. The V gene's germline CDR1 is MGHRA and CDR2 YSYEKL. The CDR3 spells CASSHSGGRGNTGELFF. CDR3 DNA sequence: TGCGCCAGCAGCCATTCCGGTGGCAGGGGAAACACCGGGGAGCTGTTTTTT.

The chain recombines TRBV27 with TRBJ2-5; 9 positions agree with TRBD1. The better agreement between TRBJ2-7 and the DNA end casts doubt on the J call. The CDR3 is 13 residues long. Germline values: CDR1 MNHEY, CDR2 SMNVEV (reference sequence). The chain's CDR3 is CATGDRAPYEQYF. CDR3 nucleotide sequence: TGTGCCACCGGGGACAGGGCTCCCTACGAGCAGTACTTC.

This clone showed up just a few times. J is TRBJ1-1 and V is TRBV6-1; 7 bases are a match to TRBD1. Trimming removed 2 bases from V and 4 bases from J; junction bases left unmatched: 7. The germline V gene encodes CDR1 MNHNS and CDR2 SASEGT. This CDR3 has 15 amino acids. The CDR3 coding sequence is TGTGCCAGCAGTGAAAAAATAAGGGGGCTCACTGAAGCTTTCTTT. Amino acids: CASSEKIRGLTEAFF.

This clone occurred a few times. The chain combines TRBV6-1 with TRBJ1-6, with D unclear. Germline CDR1 is MNHNS and CDR2 is SASEGT. This CDR3 is built from 17 residues. Trimming took 4 bases from V and 0 from J, leaving 13 bases between them. The CDR3: CASSVTIRGSYNSPLHF. The DNA for the CDR3 is TGTGCCAGCAGTGTCACAATTCGTGGCTCCTATAATTCACCCCTCCACTTT.

The chain combines TRBV7-9 with TRBJ2-7, with a possible D match to TRBD1 (5 bases). The CDR3 extends over 14 amino acids. The germline CDR1 and CDR2 sequences are SEHNR and FQNEAQ (reference sequence). The ends were cut back, 5 bases at V and 2 bases at J, with 13 bases in the middle. In nucleotides, the CDR3 is TGTGCCAGCAGCCCGCGGACACCCCCCTACGAGCAGTACTTC. Its protein is CASSPRTPPYEQYF.

This sequence joins TRBV7-8 and TRBJ2-7, with 7 bases matching TRBD1. This CDR3 has 15 residues. The V gene's germline CDR1 is SGHVS and CDR2 FQNEAQ. V gave up 7 bases and J gave up 2 bases; unmatched junction bases: 11. The CDR3 region is CASTLTGKFTYEQYF. CDR3 in DNA: TGTGCCAGCACCCTGACAGGGAAATTTACCTACGAGCAGTACTTC.

The chain joins TRBV10-3 to TRBJ2-1; D may be TRBD2 (6 bases). V lost 1 base and J 6 bases, leaving 19 bases between the germline ends. Germline-derived CDR1 and CDR2 are ENHRY and SYGVKD. This CDR3 has 17 amino acids. The CDR3 spells CAISELRGTGEGNEQFF. The CDR3 region has the DNA TGTGCCATCAGTGAGTTACGTGGAACGGGAGAAGGCAATGAGCAGTTCTTC.